This TCR beta chain derives from a study of cytomegalovirus exposure and HLA in healthy donors. The V gene lost 0 bases and the J gene lost 5 bases, with 6 bases spanning the gap. The CDR3 contains 13 residues. In germline, CDR1 is SGHDT, CDR2 YYEEEE. The PCR made use of 60 Vbeta and 13 Jbeta primers. TCRdb keeps only in-frame clones here, not all; method: immunoSEQ multiplex PCR. The specimen's table records tens of thousands of clones. The chain employs TRBV5-6 and TRBJ1-5; no clear D gene. Sequencing was performed on PBMCs. This TCR came from a woman aged 25 to 39 in good health and CMV-seropositive. CDR3 amino acids: CASSLGLDQPQHF. The CDR3 DNA follows: TGTGCCAGCAGCTTGGGACTTGATCAGCCCCAGCATTTT.